This TCR beta chain was obtained from a study of shared T cell receptors in the human thymus. Sequencing was performed with immunoSEQ multiplex PCR; in TCRdb, only in-frame clones are kept and a portion is missing. The repertoire has under 850,000 clones, more than 75% of them found once; the top ten carry around 0.01%. This clone was counted only a few times. This CDR3 contains 16 residues. Germline CDR1 reads GTSNPN; CDR2 reads SVGIG (reference sequence). Unmatched junction bases numbered 9, after V lost 2 bases and J lost 3 bases. This same sample was also taken into another study, of human thymus T cells. That work adds: Having surgery to correct congenital heart defects, healthy Finnish infants acted as the donors. Resections removed during corrective heart surgery provided the thymus tissue used.

The sequence was collected from a boy younger than two with a congenital heart defect. Source material: thymocytes. V gene TRBV30 combines with J gene TRBJ2-1; 8 bases fit TRBD2. CDR3 protein: CAWSPPGTRGYNEQFF. The CDR3 DNA sequence: TGTGCCTGGAGTCCCCCCGGGACTAGGGGCTACAATGAGCAGTTCTTC.